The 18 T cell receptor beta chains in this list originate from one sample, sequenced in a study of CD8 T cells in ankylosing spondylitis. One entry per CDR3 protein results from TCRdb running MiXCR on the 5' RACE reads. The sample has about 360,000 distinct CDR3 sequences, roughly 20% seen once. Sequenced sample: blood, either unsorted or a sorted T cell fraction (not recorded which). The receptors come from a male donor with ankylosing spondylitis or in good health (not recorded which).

The CDR3 DNA is TGCAGTGCAGAGCGGACAGGGAGGGGAGATACGCAGTATTTT. Translated, it gives CSAERTGRGDTQYF. The J gene is TRBJ2-3, the V gene TRBV20-1; maybe TRBD1 (8 bases). CDR1 is DFQATT, CDR2 SNEGSKA, per germline (reference sequence). This CDR3 has 14 amino acids. The ends were cut back, 6 bases at V and 5 bases at J, with 18 bases in the middle.

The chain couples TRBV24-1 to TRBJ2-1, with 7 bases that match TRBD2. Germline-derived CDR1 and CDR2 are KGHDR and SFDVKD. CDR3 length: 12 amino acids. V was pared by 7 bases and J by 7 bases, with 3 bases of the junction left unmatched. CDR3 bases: TGTGCCACCAGGGCGCGGGGGAATGAGCAGTTCTTC. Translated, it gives CATRARGNEQFF.

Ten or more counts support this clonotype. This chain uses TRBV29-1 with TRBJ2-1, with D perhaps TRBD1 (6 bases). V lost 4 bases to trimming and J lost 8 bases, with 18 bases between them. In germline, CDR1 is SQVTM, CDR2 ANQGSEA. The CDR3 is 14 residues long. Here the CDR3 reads CSVGGQARIDEQFF. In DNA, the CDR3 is TGCAGCGTTGGGGGGCAGGCAAGGATAGATGAGCAGTTCTTC.

As DNA, the CDR3 is TGTGCCAGCGTGACGCAGGGACTAGCGGATTTTTGGGAGCAGTACTTC. Translation gives CASVTQGLADFWEQYF. The rearrangement joins TRBV21-1 to TRBJ2-7; the table's D call, TRBD2, has no DNA check behind it. TRBV21-1 is annotated as a pseudogene. This CDR3 region has 16 residues.

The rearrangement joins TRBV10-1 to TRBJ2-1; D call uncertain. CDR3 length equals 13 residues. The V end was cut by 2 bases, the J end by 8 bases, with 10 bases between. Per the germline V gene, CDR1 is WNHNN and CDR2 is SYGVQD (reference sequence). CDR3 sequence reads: CASSESIWDEQFF. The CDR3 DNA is TGCGCCAGCAGTGAGAGTATTTGGGATGAGCAGTTCTTC.

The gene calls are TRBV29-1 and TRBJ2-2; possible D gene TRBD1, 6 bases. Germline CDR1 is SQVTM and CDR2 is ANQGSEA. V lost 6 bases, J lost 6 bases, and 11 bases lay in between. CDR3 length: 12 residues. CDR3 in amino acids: CSVTGLSGELFF. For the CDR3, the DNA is TGCAGCGTCACAGGGCTTTCCGGGGAGCTGTTTTTT.

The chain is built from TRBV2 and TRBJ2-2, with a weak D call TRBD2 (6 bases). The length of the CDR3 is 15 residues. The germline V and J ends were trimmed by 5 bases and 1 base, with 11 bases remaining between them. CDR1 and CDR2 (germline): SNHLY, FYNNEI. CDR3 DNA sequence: TGTGCCAGCAGTATGGTGGGGGGGAACACCGGGGAGCTGTTTTTT. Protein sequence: CASSMVGGNTGELFF. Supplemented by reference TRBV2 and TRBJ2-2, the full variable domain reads EPEVTQTPSHQVTQMGQEVILRCVPISNHLYFYWYRQILGQKVEFLVSFYNNEISEKSEIFDDQFSVERPDGSNFTLKIRSTKLEDSAMYFCASSMVGGNTGELFFGEGSRLTVL.

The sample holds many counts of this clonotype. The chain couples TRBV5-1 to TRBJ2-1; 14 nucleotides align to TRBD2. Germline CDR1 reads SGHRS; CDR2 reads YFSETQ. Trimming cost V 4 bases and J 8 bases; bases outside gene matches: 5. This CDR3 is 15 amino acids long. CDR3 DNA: TGCGCCAGCAGCCCCGGGACTAGCGGGGGAGATGAGCAGTTCTTC. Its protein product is CASSPGTSGGDEQFF.

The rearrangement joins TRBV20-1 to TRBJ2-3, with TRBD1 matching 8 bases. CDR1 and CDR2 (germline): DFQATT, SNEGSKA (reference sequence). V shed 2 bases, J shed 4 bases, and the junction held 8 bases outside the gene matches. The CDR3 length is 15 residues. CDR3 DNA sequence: TGCAGTGCTAGACCGACAGGGGCTGGCGCAGATACGCAGTATTTT. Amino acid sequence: CSARPTGAGADTQYF.

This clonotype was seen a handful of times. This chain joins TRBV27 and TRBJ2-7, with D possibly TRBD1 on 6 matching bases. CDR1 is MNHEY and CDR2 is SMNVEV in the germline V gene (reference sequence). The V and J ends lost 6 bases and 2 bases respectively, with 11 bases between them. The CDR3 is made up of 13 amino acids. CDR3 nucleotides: TGTGCCAGCAGCCACAGGACAGCCTACGAGCAGTACTTC. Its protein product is CASSHRTAYEQYF.

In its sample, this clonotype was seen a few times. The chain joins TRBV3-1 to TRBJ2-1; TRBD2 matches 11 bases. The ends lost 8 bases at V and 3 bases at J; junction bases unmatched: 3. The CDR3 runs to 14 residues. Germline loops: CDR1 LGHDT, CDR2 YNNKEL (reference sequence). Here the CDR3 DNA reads TGTGCCAGCCATAGCGGGGGGGGCTACAATGAGCAGTTCTTC. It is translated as CASHSGGGYNEQFF.

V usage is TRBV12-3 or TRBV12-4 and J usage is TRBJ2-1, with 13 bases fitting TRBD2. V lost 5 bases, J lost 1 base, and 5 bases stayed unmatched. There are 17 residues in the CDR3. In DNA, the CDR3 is TGTGCCAGCAGTCCTACTAGCGGGGGGGCTTCCTACAATGAGCAGTTCTTC. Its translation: CASSPTSGGASYNEQFF.

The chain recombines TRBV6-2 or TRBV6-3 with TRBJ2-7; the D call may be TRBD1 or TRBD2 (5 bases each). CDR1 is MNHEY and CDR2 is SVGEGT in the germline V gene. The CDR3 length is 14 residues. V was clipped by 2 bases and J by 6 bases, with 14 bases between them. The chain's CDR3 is CASSYGRAGGEQYF. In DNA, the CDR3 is TGTGCCAGCAGTTACGGCAGGGCAGGAGGCGAGCAGTACTTC.

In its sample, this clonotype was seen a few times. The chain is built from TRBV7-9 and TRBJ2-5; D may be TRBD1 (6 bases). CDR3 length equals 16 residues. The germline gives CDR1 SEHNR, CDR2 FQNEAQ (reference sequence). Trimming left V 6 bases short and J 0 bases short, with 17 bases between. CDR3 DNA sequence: TGTGCCAGCAGTGGTGGCCGGGACACAAACCAAGAGACCCAGTACTTC. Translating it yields CASSGGRDTNQETQYF.

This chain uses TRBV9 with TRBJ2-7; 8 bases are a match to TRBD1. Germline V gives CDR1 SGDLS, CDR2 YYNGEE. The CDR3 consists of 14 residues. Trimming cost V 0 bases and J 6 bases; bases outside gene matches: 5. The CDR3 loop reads CASSVGRGQGEQYF. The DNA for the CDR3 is TGTGCCAGCAGCGTAGGCAGGGGGCAAGGCGAGCAGTACTTC.

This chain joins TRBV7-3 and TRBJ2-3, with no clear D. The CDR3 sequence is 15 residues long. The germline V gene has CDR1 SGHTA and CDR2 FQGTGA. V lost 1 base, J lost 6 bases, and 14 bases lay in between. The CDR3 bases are TGTGCCAGCAGCTTAATGGGTCTTCTCGGTGATACGCAGTATTTT. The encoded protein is CASSLMGLLGDTQYF. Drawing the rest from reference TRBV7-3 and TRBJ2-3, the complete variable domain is GAGVSQTPSNKVTEKGKYVELRCDPISGHTALYWYRQSLGQGPEFLIYFQGTGAADDSGLPNDRFFAVRPEGSVSTLKIQRTERGDSAVYLCASSLMGLLGDTQYFGPGTRLTVL.

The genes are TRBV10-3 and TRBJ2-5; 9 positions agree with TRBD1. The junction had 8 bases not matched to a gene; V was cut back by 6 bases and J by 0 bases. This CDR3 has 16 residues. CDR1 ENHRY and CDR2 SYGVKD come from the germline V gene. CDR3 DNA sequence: TGTGCCATCAGCGGTCCGGGACAGGGTCACCAAGAGACCCAGTACTTC. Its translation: CAISGPGQGHQETQYF.

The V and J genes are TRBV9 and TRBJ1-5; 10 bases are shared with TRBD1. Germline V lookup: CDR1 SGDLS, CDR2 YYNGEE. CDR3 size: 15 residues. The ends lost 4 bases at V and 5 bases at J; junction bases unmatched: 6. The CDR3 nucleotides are TGTGCCAGCAGCTCGGGACAGGGGACTTATCAGCCCCAGCATTTT. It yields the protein CASSSGQGTYQPQHF. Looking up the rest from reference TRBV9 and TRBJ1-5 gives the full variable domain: DSGVTQTPKHLITATGQRVTLRCSPRSGDLSVYWYQQSLDQGLQFLIQYYNGEERAKGNILERFSAQQFPDLHSELNLSSLELGDSALYFCASSSGQGTYQPQHFGDGTRLSIL.